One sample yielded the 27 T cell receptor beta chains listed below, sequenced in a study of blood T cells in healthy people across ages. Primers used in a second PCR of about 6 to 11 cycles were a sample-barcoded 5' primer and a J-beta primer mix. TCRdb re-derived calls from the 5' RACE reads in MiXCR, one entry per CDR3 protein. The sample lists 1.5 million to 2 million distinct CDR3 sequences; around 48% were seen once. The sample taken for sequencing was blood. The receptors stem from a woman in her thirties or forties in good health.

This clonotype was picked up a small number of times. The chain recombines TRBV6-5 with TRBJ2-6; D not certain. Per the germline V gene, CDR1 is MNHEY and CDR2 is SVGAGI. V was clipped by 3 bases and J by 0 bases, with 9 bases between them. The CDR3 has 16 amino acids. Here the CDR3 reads CASSYIAVSGANVLTF. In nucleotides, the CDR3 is TGTGCCAGCAGTTATATAGCCGTCTCTGGGGCCAACGTCCTGACTTTC.

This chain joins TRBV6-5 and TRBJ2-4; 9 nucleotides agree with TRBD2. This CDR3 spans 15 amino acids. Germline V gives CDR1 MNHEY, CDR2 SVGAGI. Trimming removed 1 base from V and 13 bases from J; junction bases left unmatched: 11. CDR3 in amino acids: CASSYLIAGASEQYF. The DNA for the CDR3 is TGTGCCAGCAGTTACTTGATAGCGGGGGCCTCGGAGCAGTACTTC.

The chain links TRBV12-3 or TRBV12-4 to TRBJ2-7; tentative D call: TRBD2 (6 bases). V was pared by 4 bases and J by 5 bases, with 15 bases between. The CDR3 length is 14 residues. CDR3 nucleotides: TGTGCCAGCAGTTCGGGGTGGGGGAGGAACGAGCAGTACTTC. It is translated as CASSSGWGRNEQYF.

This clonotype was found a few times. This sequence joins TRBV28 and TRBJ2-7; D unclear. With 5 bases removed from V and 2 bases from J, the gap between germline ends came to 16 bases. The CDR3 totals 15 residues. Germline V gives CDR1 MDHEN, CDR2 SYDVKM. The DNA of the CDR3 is TGTGCCAGCAGTCCACACCGATCAAAGACCTACGAGCAGTACTTC. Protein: CASSPHRSKTYEQYF. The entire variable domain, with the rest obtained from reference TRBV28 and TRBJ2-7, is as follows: DVKVTQSSRYLVKRTGEKVFLECVQDMDHENMFWYRQDPGLGLRLIYFSYDVKMKEKGDIPEGYSVSREKKERFSLILESASTNQTSMYLCASSPHRSKTYEQYFGPGTRLTVT.

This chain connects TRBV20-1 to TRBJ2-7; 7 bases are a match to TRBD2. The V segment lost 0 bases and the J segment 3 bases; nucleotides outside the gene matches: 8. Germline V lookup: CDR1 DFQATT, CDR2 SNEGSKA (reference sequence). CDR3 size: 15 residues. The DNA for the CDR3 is TGCAGTGCTAGAGAAGGTACTAGCGTTTTCTACGAGCAGTACTTC. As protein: CSAREGTSVFYEQYF.

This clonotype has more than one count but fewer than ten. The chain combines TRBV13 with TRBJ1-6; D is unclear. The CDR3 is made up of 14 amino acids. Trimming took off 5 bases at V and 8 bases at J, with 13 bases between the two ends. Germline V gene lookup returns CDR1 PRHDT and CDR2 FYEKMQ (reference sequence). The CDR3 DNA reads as TGTGCCAGCAGCACCCGGCGAGGGTATTCACCCCTCCACTTT. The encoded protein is CASSTRRGYSPLHF.

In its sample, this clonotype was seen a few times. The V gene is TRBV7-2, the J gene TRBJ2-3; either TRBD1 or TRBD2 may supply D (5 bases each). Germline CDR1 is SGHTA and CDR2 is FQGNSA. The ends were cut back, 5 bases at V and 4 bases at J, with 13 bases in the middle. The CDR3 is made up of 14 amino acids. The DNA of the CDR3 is TGTGCCAGCAGCCCCGGGATGGGGGCAGATACGCAGTATTTT. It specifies CASSPGMGADTQYF.

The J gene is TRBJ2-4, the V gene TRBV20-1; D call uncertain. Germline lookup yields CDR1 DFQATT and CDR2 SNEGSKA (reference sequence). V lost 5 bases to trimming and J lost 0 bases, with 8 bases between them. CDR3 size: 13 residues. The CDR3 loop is CSAAQLAKNIQYF. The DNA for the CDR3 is TGCAGTGCTGCACAACTAGCCAAAAACATTCAGTACTTC.

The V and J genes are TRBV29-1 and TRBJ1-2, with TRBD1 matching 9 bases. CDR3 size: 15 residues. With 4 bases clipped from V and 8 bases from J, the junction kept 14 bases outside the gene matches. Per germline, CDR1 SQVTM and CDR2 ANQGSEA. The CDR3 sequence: CSVGDSGTGLGGYTF. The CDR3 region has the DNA TGCAGCGTTGGGGATTCCGGGACAGGGCTCGGCGGCTACACCTTC.

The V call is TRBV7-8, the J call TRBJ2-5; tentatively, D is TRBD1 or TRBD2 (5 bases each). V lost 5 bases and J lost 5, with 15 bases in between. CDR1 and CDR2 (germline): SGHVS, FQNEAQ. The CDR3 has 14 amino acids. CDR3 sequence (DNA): TGTGCCAGCAGCACTTTCGGGGACGGGGAGACCCAGTACTTC. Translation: CASSTFGDGETQYF.

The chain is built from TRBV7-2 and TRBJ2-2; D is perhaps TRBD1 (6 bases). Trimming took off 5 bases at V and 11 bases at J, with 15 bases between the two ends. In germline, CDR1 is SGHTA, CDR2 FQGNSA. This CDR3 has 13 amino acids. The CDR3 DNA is TGTGCCAGCAGCCTGAGACAGGAGTTAGAGCTGTTTTTT. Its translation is CASSLRQELELFF.

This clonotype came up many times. The CDR3 is CASSLGGSGETQYF. For the CDR3, the DNA is TGTGCCAGCAGCTTAGGAGGTAGCGGGGAGACCCAGTACTTC. The chain employs TRBV7-9 and TRBJ2-4, with 7 nucleotides matching TRBD2. The DNA end is a closer match to TRBJ2-5, so the J assignment may be wrong. The germline V gene encodes CDR1 SEHNR and CDR2 FQNEAQ (reference sequence). CDR3 length: 14 amino acids.

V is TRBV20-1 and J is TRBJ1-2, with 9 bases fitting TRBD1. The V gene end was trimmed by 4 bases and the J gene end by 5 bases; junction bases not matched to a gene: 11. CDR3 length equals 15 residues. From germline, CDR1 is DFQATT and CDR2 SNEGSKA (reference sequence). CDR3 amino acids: CSATRAPGQGYGYTF. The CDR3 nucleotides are TGCAGTGCTACGCGGGCACCGGGACAGGGATATGGCTACACCTTC.

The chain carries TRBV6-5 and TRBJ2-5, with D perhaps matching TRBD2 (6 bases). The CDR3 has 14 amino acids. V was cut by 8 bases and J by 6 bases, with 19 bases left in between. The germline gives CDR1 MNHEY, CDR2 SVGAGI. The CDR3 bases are TGTGCCAGCGGGAATAGCGGCCGGACACAGACCCAGTACTTC. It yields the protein CASGNSGRTQTQYF.

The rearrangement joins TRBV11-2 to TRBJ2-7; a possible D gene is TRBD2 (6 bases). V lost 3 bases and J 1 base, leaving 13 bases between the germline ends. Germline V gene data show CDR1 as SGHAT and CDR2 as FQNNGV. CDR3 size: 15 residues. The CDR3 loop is CASSFRRGQSYEQYF. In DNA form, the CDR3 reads TGTGCCAGCAGCTTCAGGAGGGGTCAGTCCTACGAGCAGTACTTC.

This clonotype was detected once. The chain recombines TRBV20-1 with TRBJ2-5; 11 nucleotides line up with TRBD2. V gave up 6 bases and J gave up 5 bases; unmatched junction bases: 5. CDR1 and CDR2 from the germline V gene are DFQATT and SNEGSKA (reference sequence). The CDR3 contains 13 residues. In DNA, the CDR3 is TGCAGTGCCCCGACTAGCGGGGACGAGACCCAGTACTTC. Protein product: CSAPTSGDETQYF.

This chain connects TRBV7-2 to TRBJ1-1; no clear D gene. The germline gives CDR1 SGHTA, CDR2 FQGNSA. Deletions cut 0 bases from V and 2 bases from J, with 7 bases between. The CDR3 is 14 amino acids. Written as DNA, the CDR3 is TGTGCCAGCAGCTTAGCCCTTAGAAACACTGAAGCTTTCTTT. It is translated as CASSLALRNTEAFF. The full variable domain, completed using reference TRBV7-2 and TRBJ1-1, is GAGVSQSPSNKVTEKGKDVELRCDPISGHTALYWYRQSLGQGLEFLIYFQGNSAPDKSGLPSDRFSAERTGGSVSTLTIQRTQQEDSAVYLCASSLALRNTEAFFGQGTRLTVV.

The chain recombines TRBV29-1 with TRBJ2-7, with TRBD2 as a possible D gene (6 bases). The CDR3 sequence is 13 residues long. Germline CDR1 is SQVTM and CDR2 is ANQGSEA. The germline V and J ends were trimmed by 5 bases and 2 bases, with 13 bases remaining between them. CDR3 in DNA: TGCAGCGTTCTTGCGGGGAAAGCCTACGAGCAGTACTTC. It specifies CSVLAGKAYEQYF.

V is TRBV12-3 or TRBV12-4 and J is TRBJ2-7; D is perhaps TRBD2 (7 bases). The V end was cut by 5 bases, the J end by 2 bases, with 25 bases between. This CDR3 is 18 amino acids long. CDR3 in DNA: TGTGCCAGCAGTCCCCCCCGGGGAGGGGGACGCAGGACCTACGAGCAGTACTTC. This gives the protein CASSPPRGGGRRTYEQYF.

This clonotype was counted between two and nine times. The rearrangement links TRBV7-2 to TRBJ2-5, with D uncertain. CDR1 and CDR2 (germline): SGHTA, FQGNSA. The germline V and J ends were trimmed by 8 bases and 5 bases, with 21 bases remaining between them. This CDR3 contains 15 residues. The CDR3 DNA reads TGTGCCAGCGCCTACGGATTGAAGGTAGTGGAGACCCAGTACTTC. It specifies CASAYGLKVVETQYF.

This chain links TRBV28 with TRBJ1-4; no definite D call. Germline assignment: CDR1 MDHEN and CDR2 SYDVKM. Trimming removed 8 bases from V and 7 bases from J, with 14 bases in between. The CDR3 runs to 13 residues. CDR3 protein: CASGRVEREKLFF. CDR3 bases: TGTGCCAGCGGTAGGGTAGAACGTGAAAAACTGTTTTTT.

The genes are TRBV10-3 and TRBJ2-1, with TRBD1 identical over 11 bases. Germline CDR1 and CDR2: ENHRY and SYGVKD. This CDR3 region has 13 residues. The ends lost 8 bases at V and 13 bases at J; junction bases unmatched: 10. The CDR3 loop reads CAIGTGGVETQFF. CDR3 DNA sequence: TGTGCCATCGGGACAGGGGGTGTAGAGACCCAGTTCTTC.

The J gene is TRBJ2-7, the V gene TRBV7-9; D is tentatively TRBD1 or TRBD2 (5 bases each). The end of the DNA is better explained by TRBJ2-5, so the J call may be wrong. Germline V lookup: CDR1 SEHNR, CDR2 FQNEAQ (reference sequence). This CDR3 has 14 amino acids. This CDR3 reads CASSPGSVLETQYF. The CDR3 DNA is TGTGCCAGCAGCCCAGGGAGTGTGTTAGAGACCCAGTACTTC.

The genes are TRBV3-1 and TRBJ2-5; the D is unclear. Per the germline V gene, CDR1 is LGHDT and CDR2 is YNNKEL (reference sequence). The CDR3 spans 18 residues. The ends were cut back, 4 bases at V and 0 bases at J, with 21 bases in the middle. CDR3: CASSPHWRETPYQETQYF. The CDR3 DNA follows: TGTGCCAGCAGCCCCCATTGGCGAGAGACACCGTACCAAGAGACCCAGTACTTC.

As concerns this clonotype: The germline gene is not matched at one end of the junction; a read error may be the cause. This CDR3 reads CASSPGQGYEQNF. The CDR3 nucleotides read TGTGCCAGCAGCCCCGGACAGGGATACGAGCAGAACTTC. This sequence joins TRBV5-6 and TRBJ2-5; the match to TRBD1 covers 8 bases. Germline-derived CDR1 and CDR2 are SGHDT and YYEEEE. The CDR3 length is 13 residues.

For the CDR3, the DNA is TGTGCCAGCAGTCCCAGGACTAGCGGGTCTCCTAGCCGTACAGATACGCAGTATTTT. It is translated as CASSPRTSGSPSRTDTQYF. V and J are TRBV6-8 and TRBJ2-3; 11 nucleotides agree with TRBD2. The CDR3 contains 19 residues. Trimming removed 5 bases from V and 3 bases from J; junction bases left unmatched: 16. CDR1 is MNHGY and CDR2 is SAAAGT in the germline V gene.

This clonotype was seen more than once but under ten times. CDR3 nucleotide sequence: TGCGCCAGCAGCTCGGCTAAAGGTTTGGGGGCAGATACGCAGTATTTT. The encoded protein is CASSSAKGLGADTQYF. The chain links TRBV5-1 to TRBJ2-3; D possibly uses TRBD1 or TRBD2 (5 bases each). Germline V gene sequence: CDR1 SGHRS, CDR2 YFSETQ. The ends were cut back, 3 bases at V and 4 bases at J, with 18 bases in the middle. The length of the CDR3 is 16 residues. The entire variable domain, with the rest obtained from reference TRBV5-1 and TRBJ2-3, is as follows: KAGVTQTPRYLIKTRGQQVTLSCSPISGHRSVSWYQQTPGQGLQFLFEYFSETQRNKGNFPGRFSGRQFSNSRSEMNVSTLELGDSALYLCASSSAKGLGADTQYFGPGTRLTVL.